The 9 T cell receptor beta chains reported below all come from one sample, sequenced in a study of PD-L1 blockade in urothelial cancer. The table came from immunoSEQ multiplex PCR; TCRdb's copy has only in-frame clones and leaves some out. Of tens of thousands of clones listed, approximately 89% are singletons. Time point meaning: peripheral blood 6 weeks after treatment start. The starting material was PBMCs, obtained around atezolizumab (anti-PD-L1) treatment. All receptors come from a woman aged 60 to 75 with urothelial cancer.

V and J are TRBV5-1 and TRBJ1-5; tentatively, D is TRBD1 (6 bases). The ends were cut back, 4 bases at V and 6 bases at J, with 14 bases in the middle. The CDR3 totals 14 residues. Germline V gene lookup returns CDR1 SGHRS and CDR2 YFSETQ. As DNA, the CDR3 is TGCGCCAGCAGCCCTGGACAGCCTAGTCAGCCCCAGCATTTT. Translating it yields CASSPGQPSQPQHF.

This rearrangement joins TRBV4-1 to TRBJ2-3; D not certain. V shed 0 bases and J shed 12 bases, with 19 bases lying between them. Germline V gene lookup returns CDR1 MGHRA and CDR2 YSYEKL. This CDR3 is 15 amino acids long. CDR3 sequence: CASSQDNRPTISQYF. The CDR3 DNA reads TGCGCCAGCAGCCAAGATAACAGACCAACCATCTCCCAGTATTTT.

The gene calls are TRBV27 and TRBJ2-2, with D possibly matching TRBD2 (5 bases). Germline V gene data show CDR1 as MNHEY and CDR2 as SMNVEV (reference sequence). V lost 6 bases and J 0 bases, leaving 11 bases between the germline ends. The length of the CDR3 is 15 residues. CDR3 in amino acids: CASRSEGANTGELFF. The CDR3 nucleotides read TGTGCCAGCAGGAGTGAGGGCGCGAACACCGGGGAGCTGTTTTTT.

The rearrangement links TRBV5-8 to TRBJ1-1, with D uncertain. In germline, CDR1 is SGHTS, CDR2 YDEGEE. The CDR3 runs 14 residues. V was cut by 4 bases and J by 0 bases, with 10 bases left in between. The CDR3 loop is CASSRTAMNTEAFF. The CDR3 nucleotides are TGTGCCAGCAGCCGCACCGCGATGAACACTGAAGCTTTCTTT.

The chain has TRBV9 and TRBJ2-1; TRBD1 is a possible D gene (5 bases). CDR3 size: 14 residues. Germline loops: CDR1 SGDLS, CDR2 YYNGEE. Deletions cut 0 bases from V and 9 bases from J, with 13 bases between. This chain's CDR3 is CASSVAKGPSEQFF. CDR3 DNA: TGTGCCAGCAGCGTAGCTAAGGGGCCCAGTGAGCAGTTCTTC.

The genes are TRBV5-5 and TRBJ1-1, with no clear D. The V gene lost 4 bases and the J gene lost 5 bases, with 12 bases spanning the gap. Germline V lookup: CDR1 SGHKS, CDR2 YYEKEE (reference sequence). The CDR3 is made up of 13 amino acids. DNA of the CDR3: TGTGCCAGCAGCCCTAGTATTTTGACTGAAGCTTTCTTT. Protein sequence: CASSPSILTEAFF.

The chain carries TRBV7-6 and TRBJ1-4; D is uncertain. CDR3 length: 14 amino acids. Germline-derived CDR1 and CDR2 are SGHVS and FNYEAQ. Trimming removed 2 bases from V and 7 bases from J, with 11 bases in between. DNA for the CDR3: TGTGCCAGCAGCTTATTTACGGGGAGTGAAAAACTGTTTTTT. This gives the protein CASSLFTGSEKLFF. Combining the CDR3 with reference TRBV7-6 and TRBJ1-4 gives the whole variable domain GAGVSQSPRYKVTKRGQDVALRCDPISGHVSLYWYRQALGQGPEFLTYFNYEAQQDKSGLPNDRFSAERPEGSISTLTIQRTEQRDSAMYRCASSLFTGSEKLFFGSGTQLSVL.

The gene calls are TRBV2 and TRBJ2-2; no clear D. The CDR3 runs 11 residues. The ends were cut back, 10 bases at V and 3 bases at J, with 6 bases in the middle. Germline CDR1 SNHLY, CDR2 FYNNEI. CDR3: CAIQDTGELFF. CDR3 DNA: TGTGCCATACAAGACACCGGGGAGCTGTTTTTT.

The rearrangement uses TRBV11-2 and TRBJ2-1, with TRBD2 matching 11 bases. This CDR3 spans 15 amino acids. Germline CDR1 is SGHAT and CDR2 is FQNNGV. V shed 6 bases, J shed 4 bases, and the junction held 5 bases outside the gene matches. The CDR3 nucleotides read TGTGCCAGCAGTTCCGGGACTAGCGGTTACAATGAGCAGTTCTTC. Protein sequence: CASSSGTSGYNEQFF.